The clone carrying this TCR beta chain was seen repeatedly, ten times or more. Its antigen is currently unknown. Per the original methods: For papillary thyroid cancer, a distant-metastasis classifier was constructed from CDR3 differences observed across clinicopathological groups. TCRdb used MiXCR to call clones anew from the PCR reads. What appears here as the V and J calls and clone size reflects TCRdb's work, not the paper's. The data contain fewer than 20,000 clones, less than 25% of them singletons. Patients had received no treatment of any kind before thyroid surgery. This sample stems from a study of metastatic and nonmetastatic thyroid tumors. On the study more broadly: Repertoires were compared across blood and tumor or nodule tissue from malignant and benign thyroid patients.

Study-wide points: Malignant thyroid tumors reportedly had TCR beta diversity that was significantly higher than in benign nodules, in blood and tumor.

Germline assignment: CDR1 SGHAT and CDR2 FQDESV (reference sequence). CDR3 length: 15 amino acids. V shed 3 bases and J 2 bases; nucleotides not matched to a gene: 4. The chain links TRBV11-1 to TRBJ2-3; the match to TRBD2 covers 8 bases. The source of this sequence is a female donor with papillary thyroid cancer or a benign thyroid nodule (not recorded which). Some clones in this sample may be carry-over from other donors' samples. Sequencing was carried out using adjacent normal tissue. The chain's CDR3 is CASSLSGRDTDTQYF. CDR3 coding DNA: TGTGCCAGCAGCTTGAGCGGGAGAGACACAGATACGCAGTATTTT.